The clone carrying this TCR beta chain was recorded at least ten times. Mismatch with germline at one junction end may stem from a read error. Germline V gene lookup returns CDR1 KGHSH and CDR2 LQKENI. The CDR3 covers 15 residues. This sample was included in a study of blood T cells in healthy people across ages. A J-beta primer mix and a sample-barcoded 5' primer were used in a second PCR of roughly 6 to 11 cycles. MiXCR, run by TCRdb on the 5' RACE reads, gives a single entry per CDR3 protein. The sample shows roughly 1,700,000 distinct CDR3 sequences, roughly 27% of them seen only once. The chain has TRBV18 and TRBJ2-7, with 10 bases fitting TRBD1. This clonotype was sampled from a woman aged 25-40 years in good health. Sequencing was performed on blood. The CDR3 region is CASSPGQGSSYEQYF. In DNA form, the CDR3 reads TGCGCCAGCAGCCCGGGACAGGGGAGCAGCTACGAGCAGTACTTC.